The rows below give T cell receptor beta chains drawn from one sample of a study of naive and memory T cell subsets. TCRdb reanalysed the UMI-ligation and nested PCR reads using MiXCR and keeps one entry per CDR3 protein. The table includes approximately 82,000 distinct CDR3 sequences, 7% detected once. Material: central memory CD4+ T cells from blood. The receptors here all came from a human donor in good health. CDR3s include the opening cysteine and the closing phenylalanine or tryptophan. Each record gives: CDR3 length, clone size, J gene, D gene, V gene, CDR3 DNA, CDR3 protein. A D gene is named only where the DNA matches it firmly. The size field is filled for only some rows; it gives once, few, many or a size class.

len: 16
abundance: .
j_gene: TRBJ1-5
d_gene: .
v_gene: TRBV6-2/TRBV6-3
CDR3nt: TGTGCCAGCAGCGAAATCCTGGGGTTTAGCAATCAGCCCCAGCATTTT
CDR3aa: CASSEILGFSNQPQHF

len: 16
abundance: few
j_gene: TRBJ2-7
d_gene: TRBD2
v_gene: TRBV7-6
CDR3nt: TGTGCCAGCAGCTACGGGTCGGGAGGGATGACGGGCGAGCAGTACTTC
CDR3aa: CASSYGSGGMTGEQYF

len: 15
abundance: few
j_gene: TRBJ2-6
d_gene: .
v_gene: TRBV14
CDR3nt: TGTGCCAGCAGCCACCAGTACTCTGGGGCCAACGTCCTGACTTTC
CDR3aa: CASSHQYSGANVLTF

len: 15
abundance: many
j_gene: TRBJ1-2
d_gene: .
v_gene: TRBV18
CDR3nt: TGTGCCAGCTCACCCGGAACAGGAGTTGTAATTGGCTACACCTTC
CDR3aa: CASSPGTGVVIGYTF

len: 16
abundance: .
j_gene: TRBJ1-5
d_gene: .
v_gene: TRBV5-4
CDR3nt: TGTGCCAGCAGCTTGCTCTGGAAAGTAAGCAATCAGCCCCAGCATTTT
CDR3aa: CASSLLWKVSNQPQHF

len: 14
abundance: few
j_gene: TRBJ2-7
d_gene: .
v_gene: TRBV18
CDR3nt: TGTGCCAGCTCACCACTAAGCGAGGCCTACGAGCAGTACTTC
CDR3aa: CASSPLSEAYEQYF

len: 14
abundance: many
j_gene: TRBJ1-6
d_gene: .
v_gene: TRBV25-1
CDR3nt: TGTGCCAGTGGCCACAGCTCCTATAATTCACCCCTCCACTTT
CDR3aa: CASGHSSYNSPLHF

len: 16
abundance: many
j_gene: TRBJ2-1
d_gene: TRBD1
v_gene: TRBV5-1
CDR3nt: TGCGCCAGCAGCCTTTCCGGGACAGGGGAGCTCTATGAGCAGTTCTTC
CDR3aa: CASSLSGTGELYEQFF

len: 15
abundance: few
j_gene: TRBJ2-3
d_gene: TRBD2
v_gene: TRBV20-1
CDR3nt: TGCAGTGCTTCCCGGACTAGCGGGGGCACAGATACGCAGTATTTT
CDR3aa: CSASRTSGGTDTQYF

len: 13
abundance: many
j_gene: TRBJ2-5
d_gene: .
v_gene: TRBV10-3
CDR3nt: TGTGCCATCAGTAGGGCAGCTCAAGAGACCCAGTACTTC
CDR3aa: CAISRAAQETQYF

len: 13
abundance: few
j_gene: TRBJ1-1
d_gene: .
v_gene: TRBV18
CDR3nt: TGTGCCAGCACTGGGGACCAGAACACTGAAGCTTTCTTT
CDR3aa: CASTGDQNTEAFF

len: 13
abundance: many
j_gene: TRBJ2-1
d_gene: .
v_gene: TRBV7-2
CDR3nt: TGTGCCAGCAGCTTATCCAGTCGCGGTGAGCAGTTCTTC
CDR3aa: CASSLSSRGEQFF

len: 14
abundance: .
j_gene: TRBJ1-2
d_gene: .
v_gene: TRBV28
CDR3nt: TGTGCCAGCAGTTTATCCCGCCCGCCCTATGGCTACACCTTC
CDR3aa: CASSLSRPPYGYTF

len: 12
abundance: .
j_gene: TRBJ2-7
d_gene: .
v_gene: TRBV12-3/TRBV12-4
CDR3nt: TGTGCCAGCAGTCAAAACGCCTACGAGCAGTACTTC
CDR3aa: CASSQNAYEQYF

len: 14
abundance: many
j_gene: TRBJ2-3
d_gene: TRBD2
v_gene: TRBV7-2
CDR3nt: TGTGCCAGCACTCCGGGACTACACACAGATACGCAGTATTTT
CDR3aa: CASTPGLHTDTQYF

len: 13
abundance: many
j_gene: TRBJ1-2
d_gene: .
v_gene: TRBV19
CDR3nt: TGTGCCAGTAGTCGAAAGGGTAACTATGGCTACACCTTC
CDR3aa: CASSRKGNYGYTF

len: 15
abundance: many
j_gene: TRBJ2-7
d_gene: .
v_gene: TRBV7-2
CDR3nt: TGTGCCAGCAGCCTCGGGCCACCCCAAAACTACGAGCAGTACTTC
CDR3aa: CASSLGPPQNYEQYF

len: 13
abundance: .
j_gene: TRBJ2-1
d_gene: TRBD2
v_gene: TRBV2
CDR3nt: TGTGCCAGCAGGGGGTGGGGCGGGAGTGAGCAGTTCTTC
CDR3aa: CASRGWGGSEQFF

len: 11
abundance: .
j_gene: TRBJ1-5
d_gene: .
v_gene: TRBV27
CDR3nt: TGTGCCAGCACCCCTCGAAAGACCCAGCATTTT
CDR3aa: CASTPRKTQHF

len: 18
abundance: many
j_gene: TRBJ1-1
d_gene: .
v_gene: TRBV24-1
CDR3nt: TGTGCCACCAGTGGCCACAGCCGCCCGCGGATGTTGAACACTGAAGCTTTCTTT
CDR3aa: CATSGHSRPRMLNTEAFF

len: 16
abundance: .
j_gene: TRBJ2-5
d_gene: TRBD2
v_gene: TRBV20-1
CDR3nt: TGCAGTGCTAGAGGTCTGGGCGGGGGGTCCCAAGAGACCCAGTACTTC
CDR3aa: CSARGLGGGSQETQYF

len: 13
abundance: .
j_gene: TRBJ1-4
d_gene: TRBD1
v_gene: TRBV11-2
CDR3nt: TGTGCCAGCAGCTTAGCGAGACAGGGAAAACTGTTTTTT
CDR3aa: CASSLARQGKLFF

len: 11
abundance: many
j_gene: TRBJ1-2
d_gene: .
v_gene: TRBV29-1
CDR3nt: TGCAGCGTTGAACAACAGGCTGGCTACACCTTC
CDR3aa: CSVEQQAGYTF

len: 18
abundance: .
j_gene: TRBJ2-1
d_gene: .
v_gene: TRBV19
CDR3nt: TGTGCCAGTAGTGCCGGCTTGATAACGGCGAGCTCCTACAATGAGCAGTTCTTC
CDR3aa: CASSAGLITASSYNEQFF

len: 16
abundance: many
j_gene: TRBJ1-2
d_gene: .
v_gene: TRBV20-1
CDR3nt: TGCAGTGCTAGAGATCCGGAGAGGGGAATTAACTATGGCTACACCTTC
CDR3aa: CSARDPERGINYGYTF

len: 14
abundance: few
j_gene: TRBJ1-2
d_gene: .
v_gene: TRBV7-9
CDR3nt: TGTGCCAGCAGCCCCCCCCCCGGGACACATGGCTACACCTTC
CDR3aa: CASSPPPGTHGYTF

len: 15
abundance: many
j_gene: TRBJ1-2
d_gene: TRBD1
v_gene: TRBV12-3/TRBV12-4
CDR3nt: TGTGCCAGCAGTTTAGACTACAGGGGCTGGTATGGCTACACCTTC
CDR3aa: CASSLDYRGWYGYTF

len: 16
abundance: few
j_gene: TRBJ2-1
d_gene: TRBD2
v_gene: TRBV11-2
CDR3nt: TGTGCCAGCAGCTCGGGACTAGCGGGGGCAAGTGGTGAGCAGTTCTTC
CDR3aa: CASSSGLAGASGEQFF

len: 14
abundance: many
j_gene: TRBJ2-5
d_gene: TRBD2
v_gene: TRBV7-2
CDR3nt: TGTGCCAGCAGCTTTACTAGCGGGAAAGAGACCCAGTACTTC
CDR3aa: CASSFTSGKETQYF

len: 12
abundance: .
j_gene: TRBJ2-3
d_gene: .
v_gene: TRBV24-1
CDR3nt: TGTGCCACCGGAGGAGACACAGATACGCAGTATTTT
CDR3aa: CATGGDTDTQYF

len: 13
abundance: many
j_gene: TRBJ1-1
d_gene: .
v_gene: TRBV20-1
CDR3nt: TGCAGTGCTAGGGGCCGGAGGGTGACTGAAGCTTTCTTT
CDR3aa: CSARGRRVTEAFF

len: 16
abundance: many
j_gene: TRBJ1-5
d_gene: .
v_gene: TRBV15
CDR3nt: TGTGCCACCAGCAGGCAACAGGGCTTTGGCAATCAGCCCCAGCATTTT
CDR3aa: CATSRQQGFGNQPQHF